These 15 T cell receptor beta chains originate from one sample sequenced in a study of cytomegalovirus exposure and HLA in healthy donors. The PCR employed 60 Vbeta primers together with 13 Jbeta primers. The method was immunoSEQ multiplex PCR; TCRdb's version includes in-frame clones alone and lacks a portion of them. The profile shows about 130,000 clones, roughly 72% of them singletons. Sequenced sample: PBMCs. The receptors here all came from a woman between 45 and 65 years old in good health and CMV-seronegative.

With regard to this clone: Other DNA sequences in the sample encode the same CDR3. V usage is TRBV9 and J usage is TRBJ1-1, with 10 bases fitting TRBD1. Trimming removed 2 bases from V and 5 bases from J; junction bases left unmatched: 0. This CDR3 is built from 13 residues. Germline V gene data show CDR1 as SGDLS and CDR2 as YYNGEE. The CDR3 region is CASSVGQGTEAFF. CDR3 DNA sequence: TGTGCCAGCAGCGTGGGACAGGGGACTGAAGCTTTCTTT.

The CDR3 protein is CATGRGRREKLFF. The DNA of the CDR3 is TGTGCCACCGGGCGGGGGCGTAGGGAAAAACTGTTTTTT. The V call is TRBV6-5, the J call TRBJ1-4, with D possibly being TRBD1 (6 bases). CDR1 is MNHEY and CDR2 is SVGAGI in the germline V gene. V was clipped by 10 bases and J by 8 bases, with 17 bases between them. This CDR3 region has 13 residues.

The chain carries TRBV14 and TRBJ2-5; TRBD2 matches 12 bases. The length of the CDR3 is 16 residues. Germline assignment: CDR1 SGHDN and CDR2 FVKESK. V trimming: 4 bases; J trimming: 2 bases; junction bases outside the gene matches: 5. The CDR3 DNA is TGTGCCAGCAGCCTAGGACTAGCGGGACCTCAAGAGACCCAGTACTTC. As protein: CASSLGLAGPQETQYF.

This clone was seen only once. The CDR3 is CASSLWGEGYEQYF. The CDR3, as DNA: TGTGCCAGCAGTTTATGGGGGGAAGGGTACGAGCAGTACTTC. The rearrangement links TRBV27 to TRBJ2-7; D might be TRBD2 (6 bases). The germline V and J ends were trimmed by 1 base and 4 bases, with 11 bases remaining between them. Germline CDR1 and CDR2: MNHEY and SMNVEV (reference sequence). The CDR3 totals 14 residues.

The chain recombines TRBV4-3 with TRBJ1-6; D possibly corresponds to TRBD1 (5 bases). Trimming shortened V by 1 base and J by 0 bases, and 19 bases separated the two germline ends. The germline CDR1 and CDR2 sequences are LGHNA and YSLEER. The length of the CDR3 is 20 residues. CDR3 in DNA: TGCGCCAGCAGCCAAGTTACTCGGGCAGGGCACAACTCCTATAATTCACCCCTCCACTTT. Protein sequence: CASSQVTRAGHNSYNSPLHF.

The chain has TRBV19 and TRBJ2-7; TRBD2 matches 11 bases. This CDR3 spans 16 amino acids. In germline, CDR1 is LNHDA, CDR2 SQIVND (reference sequence). J was trimmed by 2 bases and V by 1 base; bases with no gene match: 4. The CDR3 reads CASSIGLTSGTYEQYF. The CDR3 nucleotides read TGTGCCAGTAGTATAGGGTTGACTAGCGGGACCTACGAGCAGTACTTC.

V and J are TRBV7-9 and TRBJ2-7; 9 bases line up with TRBD1. The germline V gene encodes CDR1 SEHNR and CDR2 FQNEAQ (reference sequence). This CDR3 is built from 18 residues. The ends lost 5 bases at V and 5 bases at J; junction bases unmatched: 19. CDR3 amino acids: CASSVHPPGQGLRDEQYF. The DNA of the CDR3 is TGTGCCAGCAGCGTGCACCCACCGGGACAGGGCTTGAGGGACGAGCAGTACTTC.

J is TRBJ1-2 and V is TRBV7-2; 7 nucleotides agree with TRBD1. This CDR3 is built from 17 residues. V shed 0 bases and J 1 base; nucleotides not matched to a gene: 8. CDR1 is SGHTA and CDR2 is FQGNSA in the germline V gene. The CDR3 DNA follows: TGTGCCAGCAGCTTAGCGCGAAGGGACAGCCTTAACTATGGCTACACCTTC. This encodes CASSLARRDSLNYGYTF. The entire variable domain, with the rest obtained from reference TRBV7-2 and TRBJ1-2, is as follows: GAGVSQSPSNKVTEKGKDVELRCDPISGHTALYWYRQSLGQGLEFLIYFQGNSAPDKSGLPSDRFSAERTGGSVSTLTIQRTQQEDSAVYLCASSLARRDSLNYGYTFGSGTRLTVV.

This clone came up once. Additional DNA sequences in this sample encode the identical CDR3. This chain joins TRBV19 and TRBJ2-7; TRBD2 is a possible D gene (5 bases). The germline V gene has CDR1 LNHDA and CDR2 SQIVND (reference sequence). The CDR3 loop spans 15 amino acids. The V gene lost 8 bases and the J gene lost 0 bases, with 17 bases spanning the gap. The CDR3 region is CASALAGPSSYEQYF. The CDR3 DNA sequence: TGTGCCAGTGCCCTAGCAGGTCCCAGCTCCTACGAGCAGTACTTC.

The chain joins TRBV27 to TRBJ2-3; TRBD1 agrees at 10 bases. Looked up from germline, CDR1 is MNHEY and CDR2 is SMNVEV (reference sequence). This CDR3 spans 15 amino acids. Losses at the gene ends were 2 bases for V and 3 bases for J; bases not matched to a gene: 2. The CDR3 region is CASSLMGQGTDTQYF. Here the CDR3 DNA reads TGTGCCAGCAGTTTAATGGGACAGGGGACAGATACGCAGTATTTT.

The rearrangement joins TRBV30 to TRBJ2-7, with 7 bases identical to TRBD1. The germline CDR1 and CDR2 sequences are GTSNPN and SVGIG (reference sequence). The CDR3 totals 15 residues. The junction had 11 bases not matched to a gene; V was cut back by 1 base and J by 5 bases. CDR3 DNA: TGTGCCTGGAGTGGACAGGGCATGTTTAGGAACGAGCAGTACTTC. Translated: CAWSGQGMFRNEQYF.

This clone came up a few times. The V call is TRBV4-3, the J call TRBJ1-1, with a weak D call TRBD1 (6 bases). Germline loops: CDR1 LGHNA, CDR2 YSLEER. V gave up 5 bases and J gave up 1 base, with 14 bases separating them. The CDR3 spans 15 residues. CDR3 sequence: CASSSRTVGNTEAFF. CDR3 DNA sequence: TGCGCCAGCAGCTCCCGGACAGTGGGGAACACTGAAGCTTTCTTT.

V is TRBV13 and J is TRBJ2-3; D may be TRBD2 (5 bases). Germline V lookup: CDR1 PRHDT, CDR2 FYEKMQ (reference sequence). Trimming cost V 0 bases and J 2 bases, with 15 bases left between them. The CDR3 runs to 17 residues. CDR3 residues: CASSLGGGSAHTDTQYF. The CDR3 DNA reads as TGTGCCAGCAGCTTAGGCGGAGGTAGCGCCCACACAGATACGCAGTATTTT.

This clone was detected only once. The gene calls are TRBV7-3 and TRBJ2-1, with 9 bases lining up with TRBD2. V lost 4 bases and J lost 3; bases outside the gene matches: 7. The CDR3 spans 16 residues. Germline V lookup: CDR1 SGHTA, CDR2 FQGTGA. The CDR3 nucleotides read TGTGCCAGCAGCTCGATAGCGGGAGAGAGCTACAATGAGCAGTTCTTC. As protein: CASSSIAGESYNEQFF.

J is TRBJ2-3 and V is TRBV11-3, with TRBD1 matching over 9 bases. The CDR3 covers 16 residues. Germline trimming cut 5 bases from V and 3 bases from J; bases unmatched to any gene: 9. Germline CDR1 reads SGHNT; CDR2 reads YENEEA. CDR3 sequence (DNA): TGTGCCAGCAGCCTCAGGGACAGGGAGATGACAGATACGCAGTATTTT. Translating gives CASSLRDREMTDTQYF.